This T cell receptor beta chain was identified during a study of cytomegalovirus exposure and HLA in healthy donors listed by TCRdb under 2017. Notes on the research overall: The roughly 700 repertoires of the first cohort and the 95 to 150 validation repertoires were produced on the same platform, according to a later analysis. The study aimed to test whether cataloging public T cell receptors could reveal signatures of past pathogen exposure. Besides the first cohort of 666 subjects, a separate validation cohort made up of some 110 different subjects was used. The study combined high-throughput TCR immunosequencing, statistical association of individual TCRs with disease status, and machine learning to predict cytomegalovirus infection status. Beyond this particular receptor, the publication reports: In both the original and validation cohorts, the classifier was reported to diagnose cytomegalovirus status with high specificity and sensitivity. A later analysis lacked HLA typing for the validation cohort, so it scored co-occurrence in that cohort across all 110 or so repertoires. Across donors, most TCR sequences were observed very rarely, whereas some public TCRs were present in many individuals. The study gave a list of 150 to 200 TCR beta chains associated with cytomegalovirus. A few of the identified cytomegalovirus-associated TCR beta chains were confirmed in vitro to be specific for cytomegalovirus antigens. A later analysis found that TCRs clustered in the first cohort also tended to co-occur in the roughly 120 validation repertoires, with more than 90% of cluster scores above 0. According to the authors, the approach could potentially be generalized to other disease states and immunological phenotypes.

Note on this clone: Its antigen target is currently unknown. Base quality data are lacking; no much larger clone is found one base away.

The donors belonged to the validation cohort of about 130 subjects, which was separate from the roughly 670-subject first cohort. Libraries were made using the immunoSEQ multiplex PCR assay. In the paper's pipeline: To diagnose cytomegalovirus status from the catalog of TCR beta chain sequences, a statistical classification framework was built. TCRdb stores this immuneACCESS table with in-frame sequences only. Part of the clones is absent; in the studies checked, under half of the shortfall reflects unresolved V genes, and no reason is known for the rest. The DNA was the basis for D and trimming; V, J and clone size are from that table. The sample data list 150,000 to 250,000 clones, and around 80% of these were observed just once. 13% of the sample lies in the top ten. V lost 4 bases and J lost 6 bases; the stretch between them is 9 bases long. CDR3 length: 11 amino acids, cysteine to phenylalanine. Just the 33-base CDR3 DNA is kept, in frame starting at base 1. The germline V gene encodes CDR1 DFQATT and CDR2 SNEGSKA (reference sequence).

The receptor chain draws on TRBV20-1 and TRBJ1-1, with an unclear D gene assignment. Sequenced: PBMCs. The sequence was obtained from a woman in her twenties or thirties in good health and CMV-seropositive. The bases read TGCAGTGCTATCCGGGAACCTGAAGCTTTCTTT. Translated, it reads CSAIREPEAFF.